This TCR beta chain was captured in a study of blood T cell repertoires in COVID-19. As originally analysed: From reference gene primer amplification, estimates of nucleated cell counts were derived. The assay was immunoSEQ multiplex PCR, and TCRdb's table has in-frame clones only and misses some. That table is the source of V, J and clone size, and D and trimming were worked out from the DNA. This repertoire shows approximately 220,000 clones, over 70% found once; its top ten account for 7.5% to 9%. The sequencing input was peripheral blood. This receptor was identified in a woman aged 45 to 65 with acute or convalescent COVID-19.

This CDR3 reads CASSYSDSYNEQFF. The DNA of the CDR3 is TGTGCCAGCAGTTACTCTGACTCATACAATGAGCAGTTCTTC. This chain links TRBV6-5 with TRBJ2-1; D uncertain. Per germline, CDR1 MNHEY and CDR2 SVGAGI. The ends were cut back, 0 bases at V and 4 bases at J, with 7 bases in the middle. The CDR3 contains 14 residues.